This T cell receptor beta chain was sequenced for a study of blood T cell repertoires in COVID-19. About the research overall: The United States, Italy and Spain provided the acute and convalescent COVID-19 samples. Sources were T cells, B-cell-depleted T cells, or PBMCs; the material itself was cDNA or gDNA.

This CDR3 spans 16 amino acids. Germline CDR1 and CDR2: KGHDR and SFDVKD. V was shortened by 4 bases and J by 3 bases, with 17 bases between the two germline ends. In the source study's methods: Amplification with reference gene primers provided the estimates of nucleated cell counts. Assay used: immunoSEQ multiplex PCR; TCRdb lists only in-frame clones, some missing. V and J calls and clone size come straight from that table; D and trimming were deduced from the DNA. The table includes approximately 200,000 clones, around 87% detected once. The origin of this receptor is a man in his sixties who had recovered from COVID-19. Material: peripheral blood. This chain links TRBV24-1 with TRBJ1-1, with D possibly TRBD1 on 6 matching bases. The CDR3 loop is CATSDKDSLGDTEAFF. CDR3 bases: TGTGCCACCAGTGACAAGGACAGCCTTGGGGACACTGAAGCTTTCTTT.